This TCR beta chain was identified in a study of blood T cell repertoires in COVID-19. CDR3 length: 16 residues. CDR1 ENHRY and CDR2 SYGVKD come from the germline V gene. V lost 10 bases to trimming and J lost 5 bases; unmatched junction nucleotides: 10. Assignments of participants to cohorts depended upon their own reported clinical history. Original handling: How many nucleated cells were present was estimated from reference gene primer amplification. Sequencing used immunoSEQ multiplex PCR; TCRdb keeps in-frame clones, though not all of them. The V and J calls and clone size come from that table; D and trimming were worked out from the DNA. The sample carries some 530,000 clones, 80% to 90% recorded once.

The chain couples TRBV10-3 to TRBJ2-1; 14 bases align to TRBD2. The specimen was PBMCs or T cells enriched from blood (not recorded which). The sequence was collected from a woman aged 55-70 years who had recovered from COVID-19. DNA of the CDR3: TGTGCCACCAAATGGGGACTAGCGGGGGTCGACAATGAGCAGTTCTTC. Its protein is CATKWGLAGVDNEQFF.